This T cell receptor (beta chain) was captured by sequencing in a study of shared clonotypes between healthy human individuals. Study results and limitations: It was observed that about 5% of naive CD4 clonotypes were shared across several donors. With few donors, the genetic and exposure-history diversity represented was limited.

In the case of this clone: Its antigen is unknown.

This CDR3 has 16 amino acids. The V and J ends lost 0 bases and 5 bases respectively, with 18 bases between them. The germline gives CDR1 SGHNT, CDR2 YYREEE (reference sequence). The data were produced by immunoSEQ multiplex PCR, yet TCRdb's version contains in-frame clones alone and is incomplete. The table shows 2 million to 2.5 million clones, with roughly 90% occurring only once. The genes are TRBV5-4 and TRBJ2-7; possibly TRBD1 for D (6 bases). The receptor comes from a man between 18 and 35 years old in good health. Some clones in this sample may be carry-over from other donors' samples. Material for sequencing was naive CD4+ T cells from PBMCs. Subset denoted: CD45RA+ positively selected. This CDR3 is CASSLELVGQSHEQYF. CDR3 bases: TGTGCCAGCAGCTTGGAGTTAGTCGGACAGTCCCACGAGCAGTACTTC.